These 32 T cell receptor beta chains originate from one sample sequenced in a study of identifying expanded T cells in peripheral blood. Some clones are missing from TCRdb's copy, which holds only in-frame ones; the method was immunoSEQ multiplex PCR. This sample has approximately 56,000 clones, with approximately 79% found just once. The sequenced sample consisted of blood. The origin of the receptors is a person aged 18 to 69 in good health.

The V and J genes are TRBV5-4 and TRBJ1-1; D is unclear. V shed 0 bases and J shed 1 base, with 4 bases lying between them. The CDR3 runs to 13 residues. Germline CDR1 SGHNT, CDR2 YYREEE (reference sequence). CDR3 DNA: TGTGCCAGCAGCTTGGACAGGAACACTGAAGCTTTCTTT. It translates to CASSLDRNTEAFF.

The genes are TRBV6-5 and TRBJ2-3; no reliable D call. CDR3 length: 15 amino acids. Germline CDR1 reads MNHEY; CDR2 reads SVGAGI. Trimming took off 0 bases at V and 7 bases at J, with 14 bases between the two ends. The CDR3 nucleotides are TGTGCCAGCAGTTACTCAGAGACCGCCTCGAATACGCAGTATTTT. Translating gives CASSYSETASNTQYF.

This chain joins TRBV5-1 and TRBJ2-3, with 11 nucleotides matching TRBD1. The CDR3 runs 15 residues. V gave up 3 bases and J gave up 1 base; unmatched junction bases: 1. Germline V lookup: CDR1 SGHRS, CDR2 YFSETQ. The CDR3 sequence: CASSSGQGGTDTQYF. The CDR3, as DNA: TGCGCCAGCAGCTCGGGACAGGGGGGCACAGATACGCAGTATTTT.

CDR3 sequence: CAWRRGGASSYEQYV. CDR3 nucleotide sequence: TGTGCCTGGAGGCGGGGGGGGGCAAGCTCCTACGAGCAGTACGTC. V and J are TRBV30 and TRBJ2-7, with TRBD2 matching over 9 bases. Germline V gene lookup returns CDR1 GTSNPN and CDR2 SVGIG (reference sequence). The CDR3 totals 15 residues. The V and J ends lost 3 bases and 0 bases, in that order; junction bases with no gene match: 6.

This clone was counted once. J is TRBJ2-3 and V is TRBV12-5; TRBD2 aligns across 10 bases. Germline V CDR1 and CDR2: LGHNT, FRNRAP. The ends lost 2 bases at V and 0 bases at J; junction bases unmatched: 5. The CDR3 is 17 amino acids. The CDR3 region has the DNA TGTGCTAGTGGTTTGCCTCGACTAGCGGGTAGCACAGATACGCAGTATTTT. Translation: CASGLPRLAGSTDTQYF.

The chain combines TRBV11-1 with TRBJ2-5; D is perhaps TRBD1 (6 bases). CDR1 is SGHAT and CDR2 is FQDESV in the germline V gene (reference sequence). The V and J ends lost 5 bases and 2 bases respectively, with 21 bases between them. This CDR3 comprises 17 residues. This CDR3 reads CASSLPLGDTVQETQYF. As DNA, the CDR3 is TGTGCCAGCAGCCTTCCGTTGGGGGACACCGTACAAGAGACCCAGTACTTC.

The rearrangement links TRBV2 to TRBJ1-2, with TRBD1 identical over 8 bases. The ends lost 3 bases at V and 5 bases at J; junction bases unmatched: 11. This CDR3 spans 16 amino acids. Germline V CDR1 and CDR2: SNHLY, FYNNEI. The CDR3 region is CASSDGRQGAGYGYTF. In DNA form, the CDR3 reads TGTGCCAGCAGTGACGGGAGGCAGGGGGCGGGGTATGGCTACACCTTC.

This chain uses TRBV5-1 with TRBJ2-3, with TRBD2 identical over 8 bases. The J segment lost 3 bases and the V segment lost 0 bases, leaving 3 bases of the junction unmatched. The germline gives CDR1 SGHRS, CDR2 YFSETQ. CDR3 length: 15 residues. DNA for the CDR3: TGCGCCAGCAGCTTGGAAGCGGGAGCAACAGATACGCAGTATTTT. This encodes CASSLEAGATDTQYF.

The chain couples TRBV4-2 to TRBJ2-2, with TRBD2 matching 9 bases. CDR1 and CDR2 (germline): LGHNA, YNFKEQ. The CDR3 sequence is 16 residues long. V gave up 4 bases and J gave up 0 bases; unmatched junction bases: 3. In nucleotides, the CDR3 is TGTGCCAGCAGCCGACGACTAGCGGCGAACACCGGGGAGCTGTTTTTT. Amino acids: CASSRRLAANTGELFF.

The chain employs TRBV10-1 and TRBJ2-7; D is unclear. The CDR3 runs to 14 residues. The germline V gene has CDR1 WNHNN and CDR2 SYGVQD (reference sequence). The ends were cut back, 0 bases at V and 0 bases at J, with 6 bases in the middle. This chain's CDR3 is CASSESRHSYEQYV. The CDR3 DNA reads as TGCGCCAGCAGTGAGTCTAGACACTCCTACGAGCAGTACGTC.

The V and J genes are TRBV5-6 and TRBJ2-1; TRBD1 is a possible D gene (6 bases). CDR1 is SGHDT and CDR2 is YYEEEE in the germline V gene. Trimming pared 5 bases from V and 8 bases from J, leaving 11 bases between. The CDR3 totals 12 residues. CDR3 coding DNA: TGTGCCAGCAGGCGACAGGATCATGAGCAGTTCTTC. This translates into CASRRQDHEQFF.

The rearrangement uses TRBV7-2 and TRBJ2-7; D gene uncertain. CDR3 size: 14 residues. The germline V gene has CDR1 SGHTA and CDR2 FQGNSA. With 5 bases removed from V and 5 bases from J, the gap between germline ends came to 16 bases. CDR3 DNA sequence: TGTGCCAGCAGCGCGTCCGGGCCCTCACACGAGCAGTACTTC. Translation: CASSASGPSHEQYF.

The chain is built from TRBV25-1 and TRBJ1-6, with a weak D call TRBD1 (5 bases). Germline V gives CDR1 MGHDK, CDR2 SYGVNS. CDR3 length: 15 amino acids. Trimming removed 5 bases at V and 7 bases at J, with 15 bases between. The CDR3 sequence: CASSRSGLGNSPLHF. The CDR3 nucleotides are TGTGCCAGCAGTCGATCAGGGCTGGGGAATTCACCCCTCCACTTT. The whole variable domain, remainder taken from reference TRBV25-1 and TRBJ1-6, is EADIYQTPRYLVIGTGKKITLECSQTMGHDKMYWYQQDPGMELHLIHYSYGVNSTEKGDLSSESTVSRIRTEHFPLTLESARPSHTSQYLCASSRSGLGNSPLHFGNGTRLTVT.

The rearrangement links TRBV5-1 to TRBJ1-1; TRBD1 might be the D (5 bases). V was cut by 3 bases and J by 7 bases, with 19 bases left in between. Germline assignment: CDR1 SGHRS and CDR2 YFSETQ. This CDR3 has 15 residues. The CDR3: CASSSQHGTNGEAFF. CDR3 nucleotide sequence: TGCGCCAGCAGCTCCCAACACGGGACTAATGGTGAAGCTTTCTTT.

The rearrangement uses TRBV11-2 and TRBJ1-4; D is perhaps TRBD1 (6 bases). CDR1 is SGHAT and CDR2 is FQNNGV in the germline V gene. The CDR3 extends over 14 amino acids. V lost 5 bases, J lost 5 bases, and 12 bases lay in between. CDR3 protein: CASSHRARNEKLFF. DNA for the CDR3: TGTGCCAGCAGCCACAGGGCAAGGAATGAAAAACTGTTTTTT.

The rearrangement joins TRBV5-4 to TRBJ2-2, with 10 bases lining up with TRBD2. This CDR3 spans 16 amino acids. Trimming took 2 bases from V and 2 from J; bases not matched to a gene: 3. Germline CDR1 reads SGHNT; CDR2 reads YYREEE (reference sequence). The CDR3 DNA sequence: TGTGCCAGCAGCTTTGGACTAGCGGCCAACACCGGGGAGCTGTTTTTT. Translated, it gives CASSFGLAANTGELFF.

This chain connects TRBV6-5 to TRBJ2-5, with 10 bases aligning to TRBD2. The germline gives CDR1 MNHEY, CDR2 SVGAGI. The CDR3 length is 16 residues. With 2 bases clipped from V and 2 bases from J, the junction kept 5 bases outside the gene matches. The CDR3 loop is CASSYALAGQQETQYF. The CDR3, as DNA: TGTGCCAGCAGTTACGCACTAGCGGGACAACAAGAGACCCAGTACTTC.

The chain combines TRBV7-7 with TRBJ2-1, with D tentatively TRBD1 (6 bases). The CDR3 runs 11 residues. Trimming removed 1 base from V and 16 bases from J, with 11 bases in between. The germline V gene encodes CDR1 SSHAT and CDR2 FNYEAQ (reference sequence). This CDR3 is CASSLDRDHFF. The CDR3 nucleotides are TGTGCCAGCAGCTTAGACAGGGACCATTTCTTC. Drawing the rest from reference TRBV7-7 and TRBJ2-1, the complete variable domain is GAGVSQSPRYKVTKRGQDVTLRCDPISSHATLYWYQQALGQGPEFLTYFNYEAQPDKSGLPSDRFSAERPEGSISTLTIQRTEQRDSAMYRCASSLDRDHFFGPGTRLTVL.

This clone was detected once. The chain joins TRBV19 to TRBJ2-6; no definite D call. Germline V gene lookup returns CDR1 LNHDA and CDR2 SQIVND (reference sequence). V lost 9 bases and J 0 bases, leaving 3 bases between the germline ends. The CDR3 is made up of 12 amino acids. The CDR3 sequence: CASHSGANVLTF. DNA of the CDR3: TGTGCCAGCCACTCTGGGGCCAACGTCCTGACTTTC.

The V call is TRBV2, the J call TRBJ1-1; TRBD1 is a possible D gene (6 bases). Germline V gene lookup returns CDR1 SNHLY and CDR2 FYNNEI. This CDR3 is built from 17 residues. V was trimmed by 3 bases and J by 6 bases, leaving 23 bases between them. The DNA of the CDR3 is TGTGCCAGCAGTGAGAGGGCCCTGTACAGGGAGTTCTCTGAAGCTTTCTTT. It specifies CASSERALYREFSEAFF.

The CDR3 DNA follows: TGTGCCAGCAGCGCGGGACTAGCGGGACAACACGAGCAGTACTTC. It codes for CASSAGLAGQHEQYF. The chain carries TRBV5-6 and TRBJ2-7; 13 positions match TRBD2. This CDR3 is built from 15 residues. J lost 5 bases, V lost 4 bases, and 6 bases had no gene match. Per the germline V gene, CDR1 is SGHDT and CDR2 is YYEEEE.

There are a few counts of this clone. This chain uses TRBV30 with TRBJ1-3; D not certain. V lost 2 bases and J lost 4, with 6 bases in between. The CDR3 spans 12 residues. CDR1 is GTSNPN, CDR2 SVGIG, per germline (reference sequence). The CDR3 DNA follows: TGTGCCTGGAGTATGGGGGGAAACACCATATATTTT. Encoded protein: CAWSMGGNTIYF.

The V and J genes are TRBV14 and TRBJ2-1; D may match TRBD1 or TRBD2 (6 bases each). The CDR3 spans 17 residues. V lost 3 bases and J lost 2, with 17 bases in between. The germline gives CDR1 SGHDN, CDR2 FVKESK. CDR3 DNA: TGTGCCAGCAGCCATTTTACCCGGGGGCGCGCCTACAATGAGCAGTTCTTC. Its translation is CASSHFTRGRAYNEQFF.

This chain connects TRBV6-1 to TRBJ2-1, with a tentative D call TRBD1 (6 bases). The V gene's germline CDR1 is MNHNS and CDR2 SASEGT. The CDR3 covers 14 residues. V was clipped by 8 bases and J by 6 bases, with 17 bases between them. The CDR3 region has the DNA TGTGCCAGCCGACAGGCCGTACCCTCCAATGAGCAGTTCTTC. It is translated as CASRQAVPSNEQFF.

The chain employs TRBV4-3 and TRBJ1-1, with TRBD1 identical over 7 bases. Germline CDR1 is LGHNA and CDR2 is YSLEER. This CDR3 has 17 amino acids. Trimming cost V 1 base and J 5 bases; bases outside gene matches: 13. CDR3 in amino acids: CASSQAFRQGIKTEAFF. CDR3 coding DNA: TGCGCCAGCAGCCAAGCTTTTCGACAGGGCATTAAGACTGAAGCTTTCTTT.

The chain has TRBV6-5 and TRBJ2-2; 9 nucleotides line up with TRBD1. Germline-derived CDR1 and CDR2 are MNHEY and SVGAGI. After removal of 6 bases from V and 4 bases from J, the junction contained 6 bases not matched to a gene. The CDR3 runs to 15 residues. The CDR3 is CASSPGQGPTGELFF. The CDR3 DNA reads as TGTGCCAGCAGCCCTGGACAGGGGCCCACCGGGGAGCTGTTTTTT.

This chain connects TRBV5-4 to TRBJ2-7; TRBD2 aligns across 10 bases. Per the germline V gene, CDR1 is SGHNT and CDR2 is YYREEE (reference sequence). V dropped 4 bases and J dropped 3; count of bases not matched to a gene: 7. This CDR3 is 15 amino acids long. CDR3 nucleotide sequence: TGTGCCAGCAGCGCGACTAGCGGGCCCGACTACGAGCAGTACTTC. The encoded protein is CASSATSGPDYEQYF.

V gene TRBV5-4 combines with J gene TRBJ1-4; D might be TRBD1 (5 bases). V was cut by 4 bases and J by 8 bases, with 18 bases left in between. From germline, CDR1 is SGHNT and CDR2 YYREEE (reference sequence). This CDR3 has 15 residues. DNA of the CDR3: TGTGCCAGCAGCGACCAGGTGGGGGTAGCGGAAAAACTGTTTTTT. Its protein is CASSDQVGVAEKLFF.

The table lists this clone with a few counts. The chain carries TRBV11-2 and TRBJ1-3; D call uncertain. Germline CDR1 SGHAT, CDR2 FQNNGV. The CDR3 spans 14 residues. Trimming pared 5 bases from V and 5 bases from J, leaving 13 bases between. This chain's CDR3 is CASSHLDQRNTIYF. For the CDR3, the DNA is TGTGCCAGCAGCCACTTAGACCAAAGAAACACCATATATTTT.

The V and J genes are TRBV5-6 and TRBJ1-2, with a weak D call TRBD1 (5 bases). The germline V and J ends were trimmed by 7 bases and 4 bases, with 17 bases remaining between them. The CDR3 is made up of 14 amino acids. CDR1 is SGHDT, CDR2 YYEEEE, per germline. This CDR3 is CASPGEGLRYGYTF. As DNA, the CDR3 is TGTGCCAGCCCGGGGGAGGGTTTACGCTATGGCTACACCTTC. The full variable domain, its missing parts supplied by reference TRBV5-6 and TRBJ1-2, is DAGVTQSPTHLIKTRGQQVTLRCSPKSGHDTVSWYQQALGQGPQFIFQYYEEEERQRGNFPDRFSGHQFPNYSSELNVNALLLGDSALYLCASPGEGLRYGYTFGSGTRLTVV.

This clone came up a few times. The chain carries TRBV29-1 and TRBJ2-1; 9 positions match TRBD2. The CDR3 sequence is 14 residues long. CDR1 and CDR2 from the germline V gene are SQVTM and ANQGSEA. V was pared by 3 bases and J by 4 bases, with 4 bases of the junction left unmatched. The CDR3 nucleotides are TGCAGCGTTGATGCTAGCGGGATGTACAATGAGCAGTTCTTC. Residues: CSVDASGMYNEQFF.

V usage is TRBV7-2 and J usage is TRBJ2-7, with a tentative D call TRBD2 (6 bases). The CDR3 is made up of 18 amino acids. Between the trimmed V and J ends, which lost 5 bases and 3 bases, there was a span of 26 bases. CDR1 SGHTA and CDR2 FQGNSA come from the germline V gene. The CDR3 DNA sequence: TGTGCCAGCAGCCACGGGAGTCTTAGTCTGATACGGAACTACGAGCAGTACTTC. This encodes CASSHGSLSLIRNYEQYF.